This T cell receptor (beta chain) emerged from a study of PD-L1 blockade in urothelial cancer. Findings and limits, study-wide: Blood clones associated with the tumor expanded more at 3 weeks in durable-benefit patients.

Time point here: pretreatment peripheral blood. Each PCR contained spiked-in synthetic TCR analog templates. TCRdb's table, derived via immunoSEQ multiplex PCR, lists solely in-frame clones and lacks some. The top ten clones hold about 2.9% of a sample with over 100,000 clones, approximately 84% of them seen once. The table lists this clone with a count of one. What it recognizes is unknown. Germline V gene data show CDR1 as MNHEY and CDR2 as SMNVEV (reference sequence). The CDR3 has 17 amino acids. The ends lost 5 bases at V and 7 bases at J; junction bases unmatched: 15. The sequences come from PBMCs, collected around atezolizumab (anti-PD-L1) treatment. V gene TRBV27 combines with J gene TRBJ1-5; 9 positions match TRBD1. The receptor's source is a man in his forties or fifties with urothelial cancer. CDR3 sequence: CASSPPPGTGNRQPQHF. The CDR3 coding sequence is TGTGCCAGCAGTCCCCCCCCCGGGACAGGGAATCGACAGCCCCAGCATTTT.